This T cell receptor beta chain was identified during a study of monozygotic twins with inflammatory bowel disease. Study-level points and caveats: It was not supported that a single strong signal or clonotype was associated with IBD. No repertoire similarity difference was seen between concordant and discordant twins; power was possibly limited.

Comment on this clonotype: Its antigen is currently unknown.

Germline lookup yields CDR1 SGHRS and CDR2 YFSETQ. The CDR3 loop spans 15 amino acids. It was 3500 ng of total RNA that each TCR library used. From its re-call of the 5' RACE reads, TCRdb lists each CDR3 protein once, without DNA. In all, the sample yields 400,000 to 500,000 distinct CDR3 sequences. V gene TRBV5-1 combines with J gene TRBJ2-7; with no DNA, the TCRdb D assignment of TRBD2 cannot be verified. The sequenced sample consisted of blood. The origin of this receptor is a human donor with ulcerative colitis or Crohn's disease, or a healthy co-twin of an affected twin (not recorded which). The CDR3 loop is CASSLLARSSYEQYF.